The present T cell receptor beta chain was sequenced within a study of shared clonotypes between healthy human individuals. This CDR3 region has 14 residues. Germline V CDR1 and CDR2: SGHVS, FQNEAQ. The ends lost 4 bases at V and 4 bases at J; junction bases unmatched: 6. The authors distributed each subset's genomic DNA evenly over several immunoSEQ plates. TCRdb keeps only in-frame clones here, not all; method: immunoSEQ multiplex PCR. The sample shows roughly 500,000 clones, approximately 81% of them seen only once. The sequence came from a woman aged 35 to 49 in good health. Some clones in this sample may be carry-over from other donors' samples. The sequenced sample consisted of PBMCs. V gene TRBV7-8 combines with J gene TRBJ1-2; 7 nucleotides agree with TRBD1. Written as DNA, the CDR3 is TGTGCCAGCAGCTGGGGACAGCCGCCCTATGGCTACACCTTC. It is translated as CASSWGQPPYGYTF.